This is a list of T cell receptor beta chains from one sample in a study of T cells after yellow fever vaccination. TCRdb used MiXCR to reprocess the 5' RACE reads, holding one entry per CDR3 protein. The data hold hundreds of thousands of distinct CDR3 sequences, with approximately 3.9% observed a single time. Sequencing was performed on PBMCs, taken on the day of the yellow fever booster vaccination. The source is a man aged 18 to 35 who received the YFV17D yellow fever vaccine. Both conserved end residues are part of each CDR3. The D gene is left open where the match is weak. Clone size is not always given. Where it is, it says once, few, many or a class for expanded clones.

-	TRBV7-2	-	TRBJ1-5	TGTGCCAGCAGCTTAGGTGGGGGGGTGAGCAATCAGCCCCAGCATTTT	CASSLGGGVSNQPQHF
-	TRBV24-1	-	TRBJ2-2	TGTGCCACCAGTCCCCCGGAAACCGGGGAGCTGTTTTTT	CATSPPETGELFF
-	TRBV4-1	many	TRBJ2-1	TGCGCCAGCAGCCAACGCCCACCGGACTTGTCGTGGTACAATGAGCAGTTCTTC	CASSQRPPDLSWYNEQFF
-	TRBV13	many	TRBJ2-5	TGTGCCAGCAGCCGACGGGAGAAAGAGACCCAGTACTTC	CASSRREKETQYF
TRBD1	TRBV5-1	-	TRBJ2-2	TGCGCCAGCAGCTTCCGACAGGGGCGTGTGGACACCGGGGAGCTGTTTTTT	CASSFRQGRVDTGELFF
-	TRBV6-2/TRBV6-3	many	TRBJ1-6	TGTGCCAGCTCTCGGCTAAATTCACCCCTCCACTTT	CASSRLNSPLHF
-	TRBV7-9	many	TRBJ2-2	TGTGCCAGCAGCCCTAGCTCCCTAGCCGGCGGGGAGCTGTTTTTT	CASSPSSLAGGELFF
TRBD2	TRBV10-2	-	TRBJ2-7	TGCGCCAGCAGAATAGCGGGGACCGACGAGCAGTACTTC	CASRIAGTDEQYF
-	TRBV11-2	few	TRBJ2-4	TGTGCCAGCAGCTTAGATCTGTACCAGCGGCGCATTCAGTACTTC	CASSLDLYQRRIQYF
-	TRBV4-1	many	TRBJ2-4	TGCGCCAGCAGCAAAGAGGAACGGTGGGCAGGCATTCAGTACTTC	CASSKEERWAGIQYF
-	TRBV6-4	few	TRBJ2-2	TGTGCCAGCAGTGAGCAGGGGGGAAACACCGGGGAGCTGTTTTTT	CASSEQGGNTGELFF
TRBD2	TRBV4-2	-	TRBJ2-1	TGTGCCAGCAGCCAAACACAAGGTGGCGGGGGGGCTGGGGATGAGCAGTTCTTC	CASSQTQGGGGAGDEQFF
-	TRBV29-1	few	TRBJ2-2	TGCAGCGTTGAAGGTCGCCCCGGGGAGCTGTTTTTT	CSVEGRPGELFF
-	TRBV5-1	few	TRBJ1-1	TGCGCCAGCAGCTGGGGTCAGGGGCTCGACACTGAAGCTTTCTTT	CASSWGQGLDTEAFF
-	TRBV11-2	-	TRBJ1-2	TGTGCCAGCAGCTTGGGGGACTATGAGGGCTACACCTTC	CASSLGDYEGYTF
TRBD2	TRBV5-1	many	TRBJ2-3	TGCGCCAGCAGCTTTAGCGGGGCGATTACCGATACGCAGTATTTT	CASSFSGAITDTQYF
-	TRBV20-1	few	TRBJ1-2	TGCAGTGCTAGCTTAGCGGGGGCAGGCGGCTACACCTTC	CSASLAGAGGYTF
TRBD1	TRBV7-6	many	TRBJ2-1	TGTGCCAGCAGCCCCGGGACAGGGGAACCTGAGCAGTTCTTC	CASSPGTGEPEQFF
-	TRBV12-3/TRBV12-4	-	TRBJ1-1	TGTGCCAGCATGATCTCGGGGGGAGGAGCTTTCTTT	CASMISGGGAFF
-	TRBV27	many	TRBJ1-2	TGTGCCAGCAGTTTATCGCAGGGTTTGGGCGGCTACACCTTC	CASSLSQGLGGYTF
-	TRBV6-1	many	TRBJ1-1	TGTGCCAGCAGTGTCTCCGGACTAATGAACACTGAAGCTTTCTTT	CASSVSGLMNTEAFF
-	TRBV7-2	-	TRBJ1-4	TGTGCCAGCAGCTTGGTTAAAAACGAAAAACTGTTTTTT	CASSLVKNEKLFF
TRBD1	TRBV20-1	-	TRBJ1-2	TGCAGTGCTGATTTATACAGGACAGGGGGCATTCAGGATGGCTACACCTTC	CSADLYRTGGIQDGYTF
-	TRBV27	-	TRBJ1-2	TGTGCCAGCAGCTCCCAGGGGCGGGATGGCTACACCTTC	CASSSQGRDGYTF
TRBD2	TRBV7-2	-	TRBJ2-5	TGTGCCAGCAGCTTAGCCCCCGGGGGGACCTTAGAGACCCAGTACTTC	CASSLAPGGTLETQYF
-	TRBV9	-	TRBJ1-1	TGTGCCAGCAGCGTACAGGATTCCGACACTGAAGCTTTCTTT	CASSVQDSDTEAFF
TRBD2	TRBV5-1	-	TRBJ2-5	TGCGCCAGCAGCTCGGGACTAGAAGAGACCCAGTACTTC	CASSSGLEETQYF
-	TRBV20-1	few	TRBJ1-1	TGCAGTGCTAGGGGTATTGTCATGAACACTGAAGCTTTCTTT	CSARGIVMNTEAFF
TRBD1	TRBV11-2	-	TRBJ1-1	TGTGCCACCGGGACAGGGAGGTCGATGTACACTGAAGCTTTCTTT	CATGTGRSMYTEAFF
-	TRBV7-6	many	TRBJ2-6	TGTGCCAGCAGCCCAGACAGATTCTCTGGGGCCAACGTCCTGACTTTC	CASSPDRFSGANVLTF
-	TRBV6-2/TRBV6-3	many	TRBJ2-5	TGTGCCAGCAGTGGACACGGGACGGAGACCCAGTACTTC	CASSGHGTETQYF
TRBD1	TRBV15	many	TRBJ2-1	TGTGCCACCAGCAGTCGTCAAGGCCGGGACAGGGATCTTGGGCAGTTCTTC	CATSSRQGRDRDLGQFF
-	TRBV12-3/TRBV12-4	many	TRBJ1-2	TGTGCCAGCAGTCCTCACCAACTCTATGGCTACACCTTC	CASSPHQLYGYTF
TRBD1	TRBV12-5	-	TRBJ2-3	TGTGCTAGTGGTTTGGTACAAGGGGGCTGGGGAGATACGCAGTATTTT	CASGLVQGGWGDTQYF
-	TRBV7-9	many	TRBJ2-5	TGTGCCAGCAGCTTAGGGGGGAGGACTACTAGAGAGACCCAGTACTTC	CASSLGGRTTRETQYF
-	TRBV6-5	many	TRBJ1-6	TGTGCCAGCAGTCAAAGGACGGGCTCCTATAATTCACCCCTCCACTTT	CASSQRTGSYNSPLHF
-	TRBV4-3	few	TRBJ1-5	TGCGCCAGCAGCCCAGATCCGAGCCCGAATCAGCCCCAGCATTTT	CASSPDPSPNQPQHF
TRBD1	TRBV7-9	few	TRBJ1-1	TGTGCCAGCAGAGGGGACAGTATTCTCTCTGAAGCTTTCTTT	CASRGDSILSEAFF
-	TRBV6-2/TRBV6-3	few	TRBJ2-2	TGTGCCAGCAACTCCCCCCGGGGTATTAGGACCGGGGAGCTGTTTTTT	CASNSPRGIRTGELFF
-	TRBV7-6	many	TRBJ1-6	TGTGCCAGCAGCTTAGCCCCCCAGTTCCTGGGGAATTCACCCCTCCACTTT	CASSLAPQFLGNSPLHF
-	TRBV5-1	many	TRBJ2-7	TGCGCCAGCAGCTTGGTAGATGTCTACGAGCAGTACTTC	CASSLVDVYEQYF
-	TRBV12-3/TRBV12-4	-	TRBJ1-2	TGTGCCAGCAGTGGGGAGGGCTACACCTTC	CASSGEGYTF
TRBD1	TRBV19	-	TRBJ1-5	TGTGCCAGTAGTTTACACAGGGGGCAGAAACAGCCCCAGCATTTT	CASSLHRGQKQPQHF
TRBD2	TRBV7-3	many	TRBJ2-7	TGTGCCAGCAGCTTGGCGGGGGACGCTGACGAGCAGTACTTC	CASSLAGDADEQYF
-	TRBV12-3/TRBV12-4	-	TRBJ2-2	TGTGCCAGCAGTTTACTGGGTTTGTTTACCGGGGAGCTGTTTTTT	CASSLLGLFTGELFF
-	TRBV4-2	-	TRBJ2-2	TGTGCCAGCAGCCAAGAAAAATACACCGGGGAGCTGTTTTTT	CASSQEKYTGELFF
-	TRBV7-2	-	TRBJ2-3	TGTGCCAGCAGCCCCCGGACATGGATCACAGATACGCAGTATTTT	CASSPRTWITDTQYF
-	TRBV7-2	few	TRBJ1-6	TGTGCCAGCAGCTTACGAAATTCACCCCTCCACTTT	CASSLRNSPLHF